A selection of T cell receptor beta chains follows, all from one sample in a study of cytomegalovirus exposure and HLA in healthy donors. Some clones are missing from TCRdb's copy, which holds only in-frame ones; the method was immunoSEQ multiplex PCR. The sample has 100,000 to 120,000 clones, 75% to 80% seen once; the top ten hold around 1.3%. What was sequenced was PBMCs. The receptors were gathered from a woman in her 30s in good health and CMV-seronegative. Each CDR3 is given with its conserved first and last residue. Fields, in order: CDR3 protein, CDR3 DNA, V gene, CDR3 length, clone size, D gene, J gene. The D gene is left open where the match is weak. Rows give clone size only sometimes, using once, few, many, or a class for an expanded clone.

CDR3aa: CASGGQMGTGELFF
CDR3nt: TGTGCCAGCGGGGGACAGATGGGGACCGGGGAGCTGTTTTTT
v_gene: TRBV25-1
len: 14
abundance: -
d_gene: TRBD1
j_gene: TRBJ2-2

CDR3aa: CASSLRGGSYEQYF
CDR3nt: TGCGCCAGCAGCTTGAGGGGGGGCTCCTACGAGCAGTACTTC
v_gene: TRBV5-1
len: 14
abundance: -
d_gene: -
j_gene: TRBJ2-7

CDR3aa: CASSQGTGNHEQYF
CDR3nt: TGCGCCAGCAGCCAAGGCACAGGGAACCACGAGCAGTACTTC
v_gene: TRBV4-1
len: 14
abundance: -
d_gene: -
j_gene: TRBJ2-7

CDR3aa: CASSNPTGVYEQYF
CDR3nt: TGTGCCAGCAGCAACCCGACAGGGGTCTACGAGCAGTACTTC
v_gene: TRBV11-2
len: 14
abundance: -
d_gene: TRBD1
j_gene: TRBJ2-7

CDR3aa: CASSVGSGGKLFF
CDR3nt: TGTGCCAGCAGCGTAGGTTCCGGTGGAAAACTGTTTTTT
v_gene: TRBV9
len: 13
abundance: -
d_gene: -
j_gene: TRBJ1-4

CDR3aa: CSASGRGLDYGYTF
CDR3nt: TGCAGCGCCAGCGGCAGGGGGTTAGACTATGGCTACACCTTC
v_gene: TRBV29-1
len: 14
abundance: few
d_gene: TRBD1
j_gene: TRBJ1-2

CDR3aa: CASELSQISTDTQYF
CDR3nt: TGTGCCAGCGAGCTTAGCCAGATTAGCACAGATACGCAGTATTTT
v_gene: TRBV2
len: 15
abundance: -
d_gene: -
j_gene: TRBJ2-3

CDR3aa: CASSLEDTQYF
CDR3nt: TGCGCCAGCAGCTTAGAGGATACGCAGTATTTT
v_gene: TRBV5-1
len: 11
abundance: once
d_gene: -
j_gene: TRBJ2-3

CDR3aa: CASSLPHFTETGGVSGYTF
CDR3nt: TGTGCCAGCAGTCTCCCCCATTTCACTGAGACAGGGGGCGTGAGTGGCTACACCTTC
v_gene: TRBV28
len: 19
abundance: -
d_gene: TRBD1
j_gene: TRBJ1-2

CDR3aa: CAWNTGGGEKLFF
CDR3nt: TGTGCCTGGAATACAGGGGGGGGAGAAAAACTGTTTTTT
v_gene: TRBV30
len: 13
abundance: once
d_gene: TRBD1
j_gene: TRBJ1-4

CDR3aa: CASSHLDRHEQYF
CDR3nt: TGTGCCAGCAGCCATTTGGACAGGCACGAGCAGTACTTC
v_gene: TRBV4-2
len: 13
abundance: -
d_gene: TRBD1
j_gene: TRBJ2-7

CDR3aa: CATGTSGTNEQFF
CDR3nt: TGTGCCACCGGGACTAGCGGGACCAATGAGCAGTTCTTC
v_gene: TRBV10-3
len: 13
abundance: -
d_gene: TRBD2
j_gene: TRBJ2-1

CDR3aa: CASSTGQGLRAFF
CDR3nt: TGTGCCAGCAGTACGGGACAGGGCTTGCGAGCTTTCTTT
v_gene: TRBV7-9
len: 13
abundance: once
d_gene: TRBD1
j_gene: TRBJ1-1

CDR3aa: CASSPGTLPGNTIYF
CDR3nt: TGCGCCAGCAGCCCTGGGACACTTCCAGGAAACACCATATATTTT
v_gene: TRBV4-1
len: 15
abundance: -
d_gene: -
j_gene: TRBJ1-3

CDR3aa: CASSLGSGGRDTQYF
CDR3nt: TGCGCCAGCAGCTTGGGTTCGGGCGGGAGGGATACGCAGTATTTT
v_gene: TRBV5-1
len: 15
abundance: -
d_gene: TRBD2
j_gene: TRBJ2-3

CDR3aa: CASSFKEAGGYEQYF
CDR3nt: TGTGCCAGCAGTTTCAAAGAGGCAGGGGGCTACGAGCAGTACTTC
v_gene: TRBV6-5
len: 15
abundance: -
d_gene: TRBD1
j_gene: TRBJ2-7

CDR3aa: CAWSVRSRSSGNTIYF
CDR3nt: TGTGCCTGGAGTGTACGCAGCCGGAGCTCTGGAAACACCATATATTTT
v_gene: TRBV30
len: 16
abundance: -
d_gene: -
j_gene: TRBJ1-3

CDR3aa: CAARRQGSGYTF
CDR3nt: TGTGCCGCTAGAAGGCAGGGCTCGGGCTACACCTTC
v_gene: TRBV30
len: 12
abundance: -
d_gene: -
j_gene: TRBJ1-2

CDR3aa: CASSEGTGGVDYGYTF
CDR3nt: TGTGCCAGCAGTGAAGGGACAGGGGGCGTTGACTATGGCTACACCTTC
v_gene: TRBV2
len: 16
abundance: -
d_gene: TRBD1
j_gene: TRBJ1-2

CDR3aa: CASSYGPGIPEAFF
CDR3nt: TGTGCCAGCAGTTACGGTCCCGGGATCCCTGAAGCTTTCTTT
v_gene: TRBV6-5
len: 14
abundance: -
d_gene: -
j_gene: TRBJ1-1

CDR3aa: CASSLASYRDNEQFF
CDR3nt: TGTGCCAGCAGCTTAGCGTCTTACAGGGACAATGAGCAGTTCTTC
v_gene: TRBV7-2
len: 15
abundance: -
d_gene: -
j_gene: TRBJ2-1

CDR3aa: CSVGGAALYNEQFF
CDR3nt: TGCAGCGTTGGTGGGGCAGCACTATACAATGAGCAGTTCTTC
v_gene: TRBV29-1
len: 14
abundance: -
d_gene: -
j_gene: TRBJ2-1

CDR3aa: CATSREGTGDYGYTF
CDR3nt: TGTGCCACCAGCAGAGAAGGGACAGGGGATTATGGCTACACCTTC
v_gene: TRBV15
len: 15
abundance: -
d_gene: TRBD1
j_gene: TRBJ1-2

CDR3aa: CASSILPGGGYEQYF
CDR3nt: TGTGCCAGTAGTATCCTTCCAGGGGGCGGCTACGAGCAGTACTTC
v_gene: TRBV19
len: 15
abundance: -
d_gene: TRBD1
j_gene: TRBJ2-7

CDR3aa: CASSLRDGRRPLVGYTF
CDR3nt: TGTGCCAGCAGCTTACGAGACGGACGGAGGCCTCTTGTCGGCTACACCTTC
v_gene: TRBV11-2
len: 17
abundance: -
d_gene: -
j_gene: TRBJ1-2

CDR3aa: CASSQLQTGSSGNTIYF
CDR3nt: TGCGCCAGCAGCCAATTACAGACAGGGAGCTCTGGAAACACCATATATTTT
v_gene: TRBV4-3
len: 17
abundance: -
d_gene: TRBD1
j_gene: TRBJ1-3

CDR3aa: CASSLRLQGDEQYF
CDR3nt: TGTGCCAGCAGTTTAAGGTTACAGGGTGACGAGCAGTACTTC
v_gene: TRBV27
len: 14
abundance: -
d_gene: -
j_gene: TRBJ2-7

CDR3aa: CASSAGTLTNQPQHF
CDR3nt: TGTGCCAGCTCAGCCGGGACTTTGACGAATCAGCCCCAGCATTTT
v_gene: TRBV18
len: 15
abundance: few
d_gene: -
j_gene: TRBJ1-5

CDR3aa: CASSFTGDNTEAFF
CDR3nt: TGTGCCAGCAGCTTCACAGGGGATAACACTGAAGCTTTCTTT
v_gene: TRBV9
len: 14
abundance: once
d_gene: TRBD1
j_gene: TRBJ1-1

CDR3aa: CASSLNIEGLGGYTF
CDR3nt: TGTGCCAGCAGTTTAAATATCGAGGGATTGGGTGGCTACACCTTC
v_gene: TRBV28
len: 15
abundance: few
d_gene: -
j_gene: TRBJ1-2

CDR3aa: CASSFLRAGATNEKLFF
CDR3nt: TGTGCCAGCAGTTTCTTGAGGGCGGGAGCAACTAATGAAAAACTGTTTTTT
v_gene: TRBV28
len: 17
abundance: -
d_gene: -
j_gene: TRBJ1-4

CDR3aa: CASSLQGNNYEQYF
CDR3nt: TGTGCCAGCAGTCTCCAGGGGAACAATTACGAGCAGTACTTC
v_gene: TRBV13
len: 14
abundance: -
d_gene: -
j_gene: TRBJ2-7

CDR3aa: CASSGHYATYGYTF
CDR3nt: TGTGCCAGTAGTGGTCATTACGCGACTTATGGCTACACCTTC
v_gene: TRBV19
len: 14
abundance: -
d_gene: -
j_gene: TRBJ1-2

CDR3aa: CASSPDRYYNEQFF
CDR3nt: TGTGCCAGCAGCCCGGACAGATACTACAATGAGCAGTTCTTC
v_gene: TRBV7-8
len: 14
abundance: -
d_gene: -
j_gene: TRBJ2-1

CDR3aa: CASSLGGGETYEQYF
CDR3nt: TGTGCCAGCAGCCTAGGGGGAGGCGAGACCTACGAGCAGTACTTC
v_gene: TRBV13
len: 15
abundance: -
d_gene: -
j_gene: TRBJ2-7

CDR3aa: CAWSITAGGYEQYF
CDR3nt: TGTGCCTGGAGTATAACAGCGGGGGGCTACGAGCAGTACTTC
v_gene: TRBV30
len: 14
abundance: -
d_gene: TRBD2
j_gene: TRBJ2-7

CDR3aa: CSAITSGQGTRGGYEQYF
CDR3nt: TGCAGCGCCATAACCTCGGGACAGGGGACCCGAGGGGGCTACGAGCAGTACTTC
v_gene: TRBV29-1
len: 18
abundance: -
d_gene: TRBD1
j_gene: TRBJ2-7

CDR3aa: CASRPPYRGGNGYTF
CDR3nt: TGTGCCAGCAGGCCCCCGTACAGGGGTGGCAATGGCTACACCTTC
v_gene: TRBV6-5
len: 15
abundance: -
d_gene: TRBD1
j_gene: TRBJ1-2

CDR3aa: CASSHAGTAYNEQFF
CDR3nt: TGTGCCAGCAGCCACGCGGGAACCGCATACAATGAGCAGTTCTTC
v_gene: TRBV14
len: 15
abundance: -
d_gene: -
j_gene: TRBJ2-1

CDR3aa: CATKGHTVGEQYF
CDR3nt: TGTGCCACCAAGGGACATACGGTGGGCGAGCAGTACTTC
v_gene: TRBV19
len: 13
abundance: -
d_gene: -
j_gene: TRBJ2-7

CDR3aa: CASSQGSGEQYF
CDR3nt: TGTGCCAGCAGTCAAGGATCGGGGGAGCAGTACTTC
v_gene: TRBV6-5
len: 12
abundance: few
d_gene: -
j_gene: TRBJ2-7

CDR3aa: CASSLTSGLETQYF
CDR3nt: TGTGCCAGCAGCTTGACTAGCGGGCTGGAGACCCAGTACTTC
v_gene: TRBV14
len: 14
abundance: -
d_gene: TRBD2
j_gene: TRBJ2-5

CDR3aa: CSVVGQGHPEQYF
CDR3nt: TGCAGCGTGGTGGGACAGGGACATCCCGAGCAGTACTTC
v_gene: TRBV29-1
len: 13
abundance: -
d_gene: TRBD1
j_gene: TRBJ2-7

CDR3aa: CASSRQGSYEQYF
CDR3nt: TGTGCCAGCAGCCGACAGGGCTCCTACGAGCAGTACTTC
v_gene: TRBV6-5
len: 13
abundance: -
d_gene: TRBD1
j_gene: TRBJ2-7

CDR3aa: CASSPVPGHLFF
CDR3nt: TGTGCCAGCAGTCCTGTCCCGGGACACCTTTTCTTT
v_gene: TRBV6-5
len: 12
abundance: -
d_gene: -
j_gene: TRBJ1-1

CDR3aa: CASSNGGTEAFF
CDR3nt: TGTGCCAGTAGTAACGGCGGCACTGAAGCTTTCTTT
v_gene: TRBV19
len: 12
abundance: -
d_gene: -
j_gene: TRBJ1-1

CDR3aa: CASQAGGRNEQYF
CDR3nt: TGTGCAAGCCAAGCGGGGGGGCGGAACGAGCAGTACTTC
v_gene: TRBV28
len: 13
abundance: -
d_gene: TRBD2
j_gene: TRBJ2-7

CDR3aa: CASSPPSGANEKLFF
CDR3nt: TGCGCCAGCAGCCCCCCCTCTGGAGCTAATGAAAAACTGTTTTTT
v_gene: TRBV5-1
len: 15
abundance: -
d_gene: -
j_gene: TRBJ1-4

CDR3aa: CASSLGQGAINEQFF
CDR3nt: TGTGCCAGCAGCTTAGGGCAGGGGGCGATTAATGAGCAGTTCTTC
v_gene: TRBV7-9
len: 15
abundance: -
d_gene: TRBD1
j_gene: TRBJ2-1

CDR3aa: CASSLGVAQYF
CDR3nt: TGTGCCAGCAGTTTAGGAGTCGCTCAGTACTTC
v_gene: TRBV28
len: 11
abundance: -
d_gene: -
j_gene: TRBJ2-5

CDR3aa: CASSLSPRKETQYF
CDR3nt: TGTGCCAGCAGCTTGTCCCCCAGAAAAGAGACCCAGTACTTC
v_gene: TRBV5-6
len: 14
abundance: -
d_gene: -
j_gene: TRBJ2-5

CDR3aa: CASTPLGRTYEQYF
CDR3nt: TGTGCCAGCACCCCCTTGGGGAGGACCTACGAGCAGTACTTC
v_gene: TRBV28
len: 14
abundance: -
d_gene: -
j_gene: TRBJ2-7

CDR3aa: CASSTGDGGLVGKLFF
CDR3nt: TGCGCCAGCAGCACTGGAGACGGGGGGCTAGTCGGAAAACTGTTTTTT
v_gene: TRBV5-1
len: 16
abundance: once
d_gene: -
j_gene: TRBJ1-4

CDR3aa: CASSVDRGTFEAFF
CDR3nt: TGTGCCAGCAGCGTGGACAGGGGAACCTTTGAAGCTTTCTTT
v_gene: TRBV7-2
len: 14
abundance: -
d_gene: TRBD1
j_gene: TRBJ1-1

CDR3aa: CASKGQGVNEQYF
CDR3nt: TGTGCCAGCAAGGGACAGGGAGTAAACGAGCAGTACTTC
v_gene: TRBV25-1
len: 13
abundance: -
d_gene: TRBD1
j_gene: TRBJ2-7

CDR3aa: CASSPSGTGQYEQYF
CDR3nt: TGTGCCAGCAGCCCGTCCGGGACAGGGCAATACGAGCAGTACTTC
v_gene: TRBV7-2
len: 15
abundance: -
d_gene: TRBD1
j_gene: TRBJ2-7

CDR3aa: CASSQETPLGLGVNEQFF
CDR3nt: TGTGCCAGCAGCCAAGAGACGCCTCTAGGACTCGGTGTAAATGAGCAGTTCTTC
v_gene: TRBV4-2
len: 18
abundance: -
d_gene: -
j_gene: TRBJ2-1